This T cell receptor (beta chain) was identified in a study of cytomegalovirus exposure and HLA in healthy donors. Study-level results: Highly shared sequence variants in one cluster were likely a sequencing artifact.

In regard to this clone: Its target is not known.

Both 60 Vbeta primers and 13 Jbeta primers went into the PCR. As processed by the authors: About 10 million shared chains were among the approximately 76 million unique TCR beta chains that a later analysis counted. Generated by immunoSEQ multiplex PCR, the TCRdb table keeps only in-frame clones and is missing some. D and trimming come from the DNA, and the V and J calls and clone size come from that table. The table records fewer than 250,000 clones, over 60% of them present only once. Trimming stripped 7 bases from V and 7 bases from J, with 13 bases between. Germline CDR1 and CDR2: LNHDA and SQIVND (reference sequence). This CDR3 comprises 12 residues. Healthy bone marrow donors formed the donor group.

Sequenced material: PBMCs. The chain employs TRBV19 and TRBJ1-2, with D maybe TRBD1 (5 bases). This clonotype was sampled from a male donor in good health and CMV-seronegative. In nucleotides, the CDR3 is TGTGCCAGTATGGGGCGGATACTTGGCTACACCTTC. Encoded protein: CASMGRILGYTF.